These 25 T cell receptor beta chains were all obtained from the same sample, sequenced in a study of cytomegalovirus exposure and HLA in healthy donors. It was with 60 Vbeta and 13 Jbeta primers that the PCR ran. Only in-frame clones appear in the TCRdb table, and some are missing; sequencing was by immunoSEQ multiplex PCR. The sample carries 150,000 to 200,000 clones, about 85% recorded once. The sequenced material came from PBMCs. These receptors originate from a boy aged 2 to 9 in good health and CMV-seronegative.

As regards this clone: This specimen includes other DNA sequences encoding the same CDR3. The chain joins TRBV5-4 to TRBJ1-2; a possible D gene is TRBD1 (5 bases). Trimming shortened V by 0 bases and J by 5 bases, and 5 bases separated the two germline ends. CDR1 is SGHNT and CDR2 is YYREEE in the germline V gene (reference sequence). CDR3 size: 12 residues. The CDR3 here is CASSLAGYGYTF. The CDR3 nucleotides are TGTGCCAGCAGCTTGGCAGGGTATGGCTACACCTTC.

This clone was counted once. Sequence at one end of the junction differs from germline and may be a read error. CDR3 DNA: TGTGCCAGCAGTTTCCGGACAGGGGGAGGTGGCTACGCCTTC. It is translated as CASSFRTGGGGYAF. The chain has TRBV27 and TRBJ1-2, with 10 bases matching TRBD1. This CDR3 contains 14 residues. CDR1 is MNHEY and CDR2 is SMNVEV in the germline V gene (reference sequence).

The CDR3 region is CASSHTINEQFF. CDR3 DNA: TGTGCCAGCAGCCACACAATTAATGAGCAGTTCTTC. This chain uses TRBV5-4 with TRBJ2-1; D is ambiguous. Deletions cut 4 bases from V and 7 bases from J, with 9 bases between. Looked up from germline, CDR1 is SGHNT and CDR2 is YYREEE (reference sequence). The CDR3 contains 12 residues.

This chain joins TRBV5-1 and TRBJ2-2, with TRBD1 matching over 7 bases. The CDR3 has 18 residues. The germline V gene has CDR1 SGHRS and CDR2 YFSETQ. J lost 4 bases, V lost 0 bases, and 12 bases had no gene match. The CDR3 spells CASSLVPGQVLGTGELFF. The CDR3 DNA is TGCGCCAGCAGCTTGGTCCCCGGACAGGTTTTGGGCACCGGGGAGCTGTTTTTT.

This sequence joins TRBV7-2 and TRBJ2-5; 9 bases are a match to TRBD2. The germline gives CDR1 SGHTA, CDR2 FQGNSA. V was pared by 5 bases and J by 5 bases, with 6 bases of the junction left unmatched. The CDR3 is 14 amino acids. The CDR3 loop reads CASSLGTSWETQYF. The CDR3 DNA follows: TGTGCCAGCAGCCTCGGGACTAGCTGGGAGACCCAGTACTTC.

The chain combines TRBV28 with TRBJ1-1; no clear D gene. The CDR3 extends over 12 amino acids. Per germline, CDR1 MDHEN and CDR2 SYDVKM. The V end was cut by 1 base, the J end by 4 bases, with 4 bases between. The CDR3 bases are TGTGCCAGCAGTTTATCGGGCACTGAAGCTTTCTTT. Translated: CASSLSGTEAFF.

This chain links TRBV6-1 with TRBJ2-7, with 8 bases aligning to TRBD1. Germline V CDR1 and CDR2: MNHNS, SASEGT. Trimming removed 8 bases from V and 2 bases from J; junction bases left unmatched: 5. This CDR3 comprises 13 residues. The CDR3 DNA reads TGTGCCAGCGGACAGGGTCTAACCTACGAGCAGTACGTC. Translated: CASGQGLTYEQYV.

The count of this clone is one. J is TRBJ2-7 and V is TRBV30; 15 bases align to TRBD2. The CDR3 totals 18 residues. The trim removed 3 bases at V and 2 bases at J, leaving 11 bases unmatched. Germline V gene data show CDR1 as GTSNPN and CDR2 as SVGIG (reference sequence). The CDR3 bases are TGTGCCTGGAGCCACGGACTAGCGGGGGGGTTAGGTCCCTACGAGCAGTACGTC. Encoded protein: CAWSHGLAGGLGPYEQYV.

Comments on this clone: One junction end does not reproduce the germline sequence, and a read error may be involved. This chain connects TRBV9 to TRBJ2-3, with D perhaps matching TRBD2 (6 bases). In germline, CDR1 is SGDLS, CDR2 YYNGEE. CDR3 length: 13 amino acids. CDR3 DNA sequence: TGTGCCAGCAACACTGTGGAGGGAGTAGCCCCCCGTTTT. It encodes CASNTVEGVAPRF.

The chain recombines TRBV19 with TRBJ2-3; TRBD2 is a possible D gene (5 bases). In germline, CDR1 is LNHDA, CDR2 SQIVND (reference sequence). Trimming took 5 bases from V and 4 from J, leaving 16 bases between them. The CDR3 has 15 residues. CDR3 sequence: CASSETRLAPDTQYF. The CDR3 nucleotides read TGTGCCAGTAGTGAAACCCGGCTAGCCCCAGATACGCAGTATTTT.

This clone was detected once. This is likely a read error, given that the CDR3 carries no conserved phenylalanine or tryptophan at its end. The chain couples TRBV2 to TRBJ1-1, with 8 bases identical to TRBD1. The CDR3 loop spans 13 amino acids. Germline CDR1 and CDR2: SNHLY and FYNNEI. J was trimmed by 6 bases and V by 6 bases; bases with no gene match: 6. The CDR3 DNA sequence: TGTGCCAGCAGGAAACAGGGGGACGCTGAAGCTTTCCTT. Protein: CASRKQGDAEAFL.

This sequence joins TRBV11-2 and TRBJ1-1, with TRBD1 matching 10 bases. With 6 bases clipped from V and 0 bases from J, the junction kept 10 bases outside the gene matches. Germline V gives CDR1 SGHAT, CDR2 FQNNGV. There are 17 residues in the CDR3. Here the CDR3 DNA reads TGTGCCAGCAGTCTTGGACAGGGGGGCATCATGAACACTGAAGCTTTCTTT. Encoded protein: CASSLGQGGIMNTEAFF.

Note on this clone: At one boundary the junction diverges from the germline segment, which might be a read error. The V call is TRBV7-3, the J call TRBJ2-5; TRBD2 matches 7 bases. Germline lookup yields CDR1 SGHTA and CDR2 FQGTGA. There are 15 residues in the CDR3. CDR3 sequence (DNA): TGTTCCAGCAGCTTAGAAGCGGGAACTAGGGAGACCCAGTACTTC. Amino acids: CSSSLEAGTRETQYF.

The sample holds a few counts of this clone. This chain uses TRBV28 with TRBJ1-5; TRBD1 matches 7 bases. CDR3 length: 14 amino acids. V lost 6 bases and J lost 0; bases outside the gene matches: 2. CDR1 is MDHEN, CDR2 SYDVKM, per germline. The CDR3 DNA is TGTGCCAGCAGCCACAGGGGTAGCAATCAGCCCCAGCATTTT. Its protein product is CASSHRGSNQPQHF.

This CDR3 is CASSLHSRPLNTEAFF. The CDR3 region has the DNA TGTGCCAGCAGTTTACATTCCAGGCCCTTGAACACTGAAGCTTTCTTT. V and J are TRBV28 and TRBJ1-1; D ambiguous. With 2 bases removed from V and 0 bases from J, the gap between germline ends came to 13 bases. The germline V gene has CDR1 MDHEN and CDR2 SYDVKM. This CDR3 has 16 residues.

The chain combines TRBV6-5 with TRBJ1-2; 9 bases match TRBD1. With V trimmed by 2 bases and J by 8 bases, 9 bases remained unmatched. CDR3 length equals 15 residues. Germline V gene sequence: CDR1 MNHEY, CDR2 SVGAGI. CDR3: CASSYAFGQGSGYTF. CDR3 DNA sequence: TGTGCCAGCAGTTACGCCTTCGGACAGGGGTCCGGCTACACCTTC.

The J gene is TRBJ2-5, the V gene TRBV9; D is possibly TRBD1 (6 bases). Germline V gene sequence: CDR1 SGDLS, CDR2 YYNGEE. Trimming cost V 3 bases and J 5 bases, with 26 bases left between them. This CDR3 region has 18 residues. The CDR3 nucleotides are TGTGCCAGCAGCGACCTCACGAACCAGACAGGCATTCAGGAGACCCAGTACTTC. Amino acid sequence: CASSDLTNQTGIQETQYF. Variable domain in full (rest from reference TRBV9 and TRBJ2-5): DSGVTQTPKHLITATGQRVTLRCSPRSGDLSVYWYQQSLDQGLQFLIQYYNGEERAKGNILERFSAQQFPDLHSELNLSSLELGDSALYFCASSDLTNQTGIQETQYFGPGTRLLVL.

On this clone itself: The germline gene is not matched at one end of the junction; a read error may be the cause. For the CDR3, the DNA is TGTTCCAGCAGCTTAGGGGGAGGGGCTTTCTTT. Translating it yields CSSSLGGGAFF. V gene TRBV7-9 combines with J gene TRBJ1-1, with a weak D call TRBD1 (6 bases). This CDR3 region has 11 residues. The germline V gene encodes CDR1 SEHNR and CDR2 FQNEAQ (reference sequence).

CDR3 bases: TGTGCCAGCAGTGACTCCAGCGGGAGTAGCACAGATACGCAGTATTTT. Encoded protein: CASSDSSGSSTDTQYF. The J gene is TRBJ2-3, the V gene TRBV6-4; 8 bases line up with TRBD2. Germline CDR1 and CDR2: MRHNA and SNTAGT. With V trimmed by 0 bases and J by 0 bases, 2 bases remained unmatched. The length of the CDR3 is 16 residues.

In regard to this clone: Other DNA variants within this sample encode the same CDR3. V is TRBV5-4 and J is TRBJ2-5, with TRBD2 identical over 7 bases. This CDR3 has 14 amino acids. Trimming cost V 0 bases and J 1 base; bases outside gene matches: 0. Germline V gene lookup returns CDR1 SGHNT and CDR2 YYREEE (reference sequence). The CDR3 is CASSLAGGQETQYF. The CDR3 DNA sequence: TGTGCCAGCAGCTTGGCGGGGGGCCAAGAGACCCAGTACTTC.

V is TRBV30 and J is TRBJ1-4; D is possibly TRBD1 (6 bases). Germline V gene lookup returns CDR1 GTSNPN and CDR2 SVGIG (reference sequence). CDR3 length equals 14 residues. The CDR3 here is CAWRKSGEREKLFF. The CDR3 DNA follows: TGTGCTTGGCGAAAATCAGGGGAGAGGGAAAAACTGTTTTTT.

The DNA of the CDR3 is TGTGCCAGCAGCTTAGGACAGGTCAATCAGCCCCAGCATTTT. Its translation: CASSLGQVNQPQHF. The rearrangement uses TRBV7-2 and TRBJ1-5; D possibly corresponds to TRBD1 (6 bases). V gave up 1 base and J gave up 3 bases, with 7 bases separating them. In germline, CDR1 is SGHTA, CDR2 FQGNSA. The CDR3 has 14 amino acids.

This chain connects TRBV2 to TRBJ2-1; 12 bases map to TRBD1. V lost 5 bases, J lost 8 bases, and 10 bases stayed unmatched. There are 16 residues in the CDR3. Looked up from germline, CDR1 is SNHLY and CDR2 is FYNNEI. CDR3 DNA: TGTGCCAGCAGTTCCACCGGGACAGGGGGCATCTATGAGCAGTTCTTC. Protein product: CASSSTGTGGIYEQFF.

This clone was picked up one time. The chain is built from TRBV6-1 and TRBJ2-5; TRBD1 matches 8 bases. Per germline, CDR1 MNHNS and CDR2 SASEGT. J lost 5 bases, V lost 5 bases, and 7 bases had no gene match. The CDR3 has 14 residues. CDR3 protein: CASSSGQGSETQYF. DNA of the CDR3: TGTGCCAGCAGTTCTGGACAGGGTTCCGAGACCCAGTACTTC.

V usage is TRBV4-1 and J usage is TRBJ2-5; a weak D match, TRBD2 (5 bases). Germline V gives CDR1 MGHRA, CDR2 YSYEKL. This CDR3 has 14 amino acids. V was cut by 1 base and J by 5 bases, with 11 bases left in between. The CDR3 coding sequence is TGCGCCAGCAGCCAAGGATTGGGAGAGGAGACCCAGTACTTC. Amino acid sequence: CASSQGLGEETQYF.